The present T cell receptor beta chain was sequenced within a study of T cells in localized non-small cell lung cancer. Study-wide results and limits: Researchers found a median around 50 of the top 100 tumor clones in adjacent lung.

The table came from immunoSEQ multiplex PCR; TCRdb's copy has only in-frame clones and leaves some out. The profile shows around 33,000 clones, roughly 87% of them singletons. Trimming removed 5 bases from V and 5 bases from J; junction bases left unmatched: 5. CDR3 length equals 14 residues. CDR1 is SEHNR and CDR2 is FQNEAQ in the germline V gene (reference sequence). Notes on this clone: The antigen remains undetermined.

This clonotype originated in a woman aged 40-69 years with stage I lung adenocarcinoma. The source material was peripheral blood, sampled before any cancer treatment. The chain couples TRBV7-9 to TRBJ2-2; 7 bases fit TRBD2. The CDR3 spells CASSHGRETGELFF. The CDR3 bases are TGTGCCAGCAGCCATGGGAGGGAGACCGGGGAGCTGTTTTTT.